These 19 T cell receptor beta chains share one sample of origin, sequenced in a study of cytomegalovirus exposure and HLA in healthy donors. Primers for the PCR totalled 60 Vbeta and 13 Jbeta. Clones were sequenced by immunoSEQ multiplex PCR, and TCRdb holds only the in-frame ones, with some missing. Among 100,000 or so clones listed, about three quarters were seen once. The sample comprised PBMCs. Source of these receptors: a male donor in good health and CMV-seronegative.

The chain employs TRBV7-8 and TRBJ2-4; D unclear. From germline, CDR1 is SGHVS and CDR2 FQNEAQ. The CDR3 sequence is 15 residues long. V lost 5 bases to trimming and J lost 0 bases, with 11 bases between them. The CDR3 DNA reads as TGTGCCAGCAGCCCCGAGAGGCTAGCCAAAAACATTCAGTACTTC. This translates into CASSPERLAKNIQYF.

This clone was seen only once. This sequence joins TRBV5-1 and TRBJ1-2; 9 bases line up with TRBD1. The V and J ends lost 0 bases and 3 bases, in that order; junction bases with no gene match: 6. CDR3 size: 16 residues. The germline V gene has CDR1 SGHRS and CDR2 YFSETQ. CDR3: CASSLAPTGGHYGYTF. DNA of the CDR3: TGCGCCAGCAGCTTGGCCCCGACAGGGGGACACTATGGCTACACCTTC.

The J gene is TRBJ2-2, the V gene TRBV10-3; 8 bases are a match to TRBD2. The germline CDR1 and CDR2 sequences are ENHRY and SYGVKD. This CDR3 comprises 15 residues. Unmatched junction bases numbered 6, after V lost 5 bases and J lost 4 bases. The CDR3 spells CAISQSGSGTGELFF. The DNA of the CDR3 is TGTGCCATCAGTCAAAGCGGGAGCGGCACCGGGGAGCTGTTTTTT.

This sequence joins TRBV19 and TRBJ1-3; perhaps TRBD1 as D (5 bases). CDR1 and CDR2 from the germline V gene are LNHDA and SQIVND (reference sequence). Trimming removed 0 bases from V and 0 bases from J, with 21 bases in between. The CDR3 runs 20 residues. The CDR3 DNA reads TGTGCCAGTAGTATAGATCATTTAGAGATGAACAGGCTCTCTGGAAACACCATATATTTT. As protein: CASSIDHLEMNRLSGNTIYF.

The chain recombines TRBV2 with TRBJ1-2; 7 bases align to TRBD1. This CDR3 region has 14 residues. Germline values: CDR1 SNHLY, CDR2 FYNNEI. Trimming at V came to 6 bases and at J to 8 bases, leaving 12 bases not matched to a gene. The CDR3 region is CASRETGRAMGYTF. CDR3 in DNA: TGTGCCAGCAGGGAGACAGGGAGAGCTATGGGCTACACCTTC.

CDR3 loop: CASSYRGGSRGTDTQYF. In DNA, the CDR3 is TGTGCCAGCTCGTACCGCGGCGGGAGTAGGGGCACAGATACGCAGTATTTT. V gene TRBV18 combines with J gene TRBJ2-3; TRBD2 matches at 7 bases. With V trimmed by 6 bases and J by 1 base, 13 bases remained unmatched. CDR3 length: 17 residues. Germline V gene sequence: CDR1 KGHSH, CDR2 LQKENI.

This chain connects TRBV19 to TRBJ2-5; TRBD2 agrees at 10 bases. Gene TRBJ2-7 matches the end of the DNA better, so the J call may be wrong. CDR1 and CDR2 from the germline V gene are LNHDA and SQIVND (reference sequence). CDR3 length equals 15 residues. In DNA form, the CDR3 reads TGTGCCAGTAGTAGCCTAGCGGGAGATCTCTACGAGCAGTACTTC. Amino acids: CASSSLAGDLYEQYF.

This chain links TRBV5-6 with TRBJ1-2; weak D call: TRBD1 (5 bases). The V gene lost 3 bases and the J gene lost 1 base, with 10 bases spanning the gap. The length of the CDR3 is 14 residues. Germline V gene lookup returns CDR1 SGHDT and CDR2 YYEEEE. CDR3 amino acids: CASSSGSLNYGYTF. CDR3 bases: TGTGCCAGCAGCTCAGGGTCCCTTAACTATGGCTACACCTTC. Using reference TRBV5-6 and TRBJ1-2 for the parts outside the CDR3, the full variable domain is DAGVTQSPTHLIKTRGQQVTLRCSPKSGHDTVSWYQQALGQGPQFIFQYYEEEERQRGNFPDRFSGHQFPNYSSELNVNALLLGDSALYLCASSSGSLNYGYTFGSGTRLTVV.

J is TRBJ2-6 and V is TRBV11-2, with D tentatively TRBD2 (5 bases). Trimming took off 4 bases at V and 6 bases at J, with 10 bases between the two ends. The CDR3 totals 14 residues. In germline, CDR1 is SGHAT, CDR2 FQNNGV. CDR3 nucleotides: TGTGCCAGCAGCTCCCCGGGGAAGGCCAACGTCCTGACTTTC. It encodes CASSSPGKANVLTF.

J is TRBJ1-1 and V is TRBV5-6; D unclear. V was clipped by 1 base and J by 6 bases, with 10 bases between them. CDR3 length: 13 residues. Germline V gene data show CDR1 as SGHDT and CDR2 as YYEEEE. The CDR3 sequence is CASSLKLAPEAFF. The CDR3 DNA is TGTGCCAGCAGCTTGAAGCTCGCGCCTGAAGCTTTCTTT.

This chain joins TRBV20-1 and TRBJ1-2; D not resolved. Trimming pared 5 bases from V and 5 bases from J, leaving 9 bases between. CDR1 is DFQATT, CDR2 SNEGSKA, per germline (reference sequence). The CDR3 is 11 amino acids. CDR3: CSAVGGYGYTF. In DNA, the CDR3 is TGCAGTGCTGTGGGAGGGTATGGCTACACCTTC.

The V and J genes are TRBV5-4 and TRBJ1-2; TRBD1 matches at 9 bases. Germline lookup yields CDR1 SGHNT and CDR2 YYREEE (reference sequence). This CDR3 comprises 14 residues. V lost 2 bases and J lost 7; bases outside the gene matches: 6. The CDR3 sequence: CASSLKQGASGYTF. The CDR3 coding sequence is TGTGCCAGCAGCTTAAAACAGGGGGCGAGTGGCTACACCTTC.

The V gene is TRBV6-5, the J gene TRBJ1-1; D unresolved. Per the germline V gene, CDR1 is MNHEY and CDR2 is SVGAGI. The CDR3 is made up of 16 amino acids. V lost 2 bases and J lost 0, with 13 bases in between. The CDR3 protein is CASSYGGFLLNTEAFF. The CDR3 coding sequence is TGTGCCAGCAGTTACGGCGGATTTCTCCTGAACACTGAAGCTTTCTTT.

The chain recombines TRBV15 with TRBJ2-2, with D perhaps TRBD2 (5 bases). V gave up 5 bases and J gave up 6 bases, with 22 bases separating them. Germline CDR1 reads LNHNV; CDR2 reads YYDKDF (reference sequence). The CDR3 runs to 17 residues. CDR3 in DNA: TGTGCCACCAGCCCTTCTAAAGACTATAAGTTTGCCGGGGAGCTGTTTTTT. It yields the protein CATSPSKDYKFAGELFF.

About this clone: Germline is not matched at one junction end, which may reflect a read error. The chain joins TRBV6-1 to TRBJ1-1; TRBD1 might be the D (6 bases). Per the germline V gene, CDR1 is MNHNS and CDR2 is SASEGT. This CDR3 comprises 16 residues. DNA of the CDR3: TGTGCCAGCAGGGAAGACAGGACCCGAATGAACACTGAAGCTTTCTTT. This encodes CASREDRTRMNTEAFF.

In this sample, this clone turned up a few times. The gene calls are TRBV18 and TRBJ2-1; 11 bases agree with TRBD2. The CDR3 sequence is 16 residues long. Trimming at V came to 3 bases and at J to 7 bases, leaving 8 bases not matched to a gene. Germline V gene sequence: CDR1 KGHSH, CDR2 LQKENI. The CDR3 nucleotides are TGTGCCAGCTCACCGCCATCTAGCGGGAGGCAGAATGAGCAGTTCTTC. Amino acids: CASSPPSSGRQNEQFF.

The chain combines TRBV7-2 with TRBJ1-1, with 7 positions matching TRBD1. The CDR3 spans 15 residues. Trimming took 5 bases from V and 5 from J; bases not matched to a gene: 11. Germline values: CDR1 SGHTA, CDR2 FQGNSA. The CDR3 sequence: CASSGLLTGETEAFF. The CDR3 coding sequence is TGTGCCAGCAGCGGATTGCTAACAGGGGAGACTGAAGCTTTCTTT.

A note on this clone: The identical CDR3 is also encoded by other nucleotide sequences in the sample. The chain is built from TRBV19 and TRBJ1-1; D ambiguous. V lost 4 bases to trimming and J lost 1 base, with 4 bases between them. In germline, CDR1 is LNHDA, CDR2 SQIVND (reference sequence). The CDR3 contains 12 residues. CDR3 loop: CASSTGNTEAFF. In DNA form, the CDR3 reads TGTGCCAGTAGTACGGGGAACACTGAAGCTTTCTTT.

The chain combines TRBV5-1 with TRBJ2-2; 7 bases are shared with TRBD1. V dropped 0 bases and J dropped 4; count of bases not matched to a gene: 0. Germline loops: CDR1 SGHRS, CDR2 YFSETQ. The CDR3 spans 14 residues. The CDR3 region has the DNA TGCGCCAGCAGCTTGGGGGACAGCACCGGGGAGCTGTTTTTT. This sequence encodes CASSLGDSTGELFF.